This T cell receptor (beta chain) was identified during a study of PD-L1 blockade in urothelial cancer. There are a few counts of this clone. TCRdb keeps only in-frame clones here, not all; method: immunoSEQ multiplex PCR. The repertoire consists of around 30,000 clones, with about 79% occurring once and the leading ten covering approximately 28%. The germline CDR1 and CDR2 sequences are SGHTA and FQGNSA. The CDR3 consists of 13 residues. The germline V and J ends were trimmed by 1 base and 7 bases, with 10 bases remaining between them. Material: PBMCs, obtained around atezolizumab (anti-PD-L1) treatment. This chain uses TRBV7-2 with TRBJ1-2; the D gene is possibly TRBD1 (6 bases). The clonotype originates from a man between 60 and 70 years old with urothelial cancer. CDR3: CASSLEQGRGYTF. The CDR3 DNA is TGTGCCAGCAGCTTAGAACAGGGACGTGGCTACACCTTC.